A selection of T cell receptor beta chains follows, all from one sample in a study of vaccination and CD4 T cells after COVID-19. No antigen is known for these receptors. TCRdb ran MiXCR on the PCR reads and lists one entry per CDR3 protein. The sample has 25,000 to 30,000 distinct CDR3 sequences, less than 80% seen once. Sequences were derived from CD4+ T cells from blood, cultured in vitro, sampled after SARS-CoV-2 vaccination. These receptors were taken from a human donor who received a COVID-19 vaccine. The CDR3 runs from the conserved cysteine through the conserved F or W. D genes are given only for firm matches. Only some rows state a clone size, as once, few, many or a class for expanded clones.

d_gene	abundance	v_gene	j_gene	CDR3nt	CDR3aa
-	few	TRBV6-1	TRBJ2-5	TGTGCCAGCAGTGAAGTGATTAAAGAGACCCAGTACTTC	CASSEVIKETQYF
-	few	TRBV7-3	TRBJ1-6	TGTGCCAGCAGCCCAGGACAGCCGGGGAGTTCACCCCTCCACTTT	CASSPGQPGSSPLHF
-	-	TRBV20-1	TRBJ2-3	TGCAGTGCTAGGCCCAGGGTCGAAGATACGCAGTATTTT	CSARPRVEDTQYF
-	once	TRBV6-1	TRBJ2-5	TGTGCCAGCAGTGATGGCGGCCTTCTTGGAGGAGAGACCCAGTACTTC	CASSDGGLLGGETQYF
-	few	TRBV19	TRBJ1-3	TGTGCCAGTAGGACAGATTCTGGAAACACCATATATTTT	CASRTDSGNTIYF
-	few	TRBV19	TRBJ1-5	TGTGCCAGTAGTAATAGTTGGGCAAGCCAGCCCCAGCATTTT	CASSNSWASQPQHF
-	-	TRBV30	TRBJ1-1	TGTGCCTGGAGCGAGGGCCACTACCATGAAGCTTTCTTT	CAWSEGHYHEAFF
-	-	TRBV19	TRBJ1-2	TGTGCCAGTAGGCCGGGACAAAATTCTGTGGGCTACACCTTC	CASRPGQNSVGYTF
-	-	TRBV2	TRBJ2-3	TGTGCCAGCAGTGATAAAGCGTACACAGATACGCAGTATTTT	CASSDKAYTDTQYF
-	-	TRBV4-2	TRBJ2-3	TGTGCCAGCAGCCACCCCGAATCTACAGATACGCAGTATTTT	CASSHPESTDTQYF
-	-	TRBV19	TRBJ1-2	TGTGCCAGTAGTATCGCGGGGCTTGGGGCCCAGCGTGGCTACACCTTC	CASSIAGLGAQRGYTF
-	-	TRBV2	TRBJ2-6	TGTGCCAGCAGTGAATGGGGGCGGAGACAGATCAGCTCTGGGGCCAACGTCCTGACTTTC	CASSEWGRRQISSGANVLTF
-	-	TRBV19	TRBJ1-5	TGTGCCAGTAGTACAGGGGTGGCGAGCAATCAGCCCCAGCATTTT	CASSTGVASNQPQHF
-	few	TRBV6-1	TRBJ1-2	TGTGCCAGCAGGGACAGATTTAACTATGGCTACACCTTC	CASRDRFNYGYTF
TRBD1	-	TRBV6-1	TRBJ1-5	TGTGCCAGCGCAGGGGGCAGGAGCAATCAGCCCCAGCATTTT	CASAGGRSNQPQHF
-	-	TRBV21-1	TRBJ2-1	TGTGCCAGCAGCAAAGGTCGGATGAGACGCCAGCGGGGGGCGGACAATGAGCAGTTCTTC	CASSKGRMRRQRGADNEQFF
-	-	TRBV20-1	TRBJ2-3	TGCAGTGTTCCGAGGGCTGGGGGCCTTAGCACAGATACGCAGTATTTT	CSVPRAGGLSTDTQYF
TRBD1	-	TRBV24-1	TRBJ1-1	TGTGCCACCAGTGATCGGACAGGGGGTAACACTGAAGCTTTCTTT	CATSDRTGGNTEAFF
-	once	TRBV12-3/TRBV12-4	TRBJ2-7	TGTGCCAGCAGTTTTTTCGAAGGGGAGGAGCAGTACTTC	CASSFFEGEEQYF
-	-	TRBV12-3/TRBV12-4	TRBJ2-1	TGTGCCAGCAGTTTCTGGGACCGGCTTTATGGCAATGAGCAGTTCTTC	CASSFWDRLYGNEQFF
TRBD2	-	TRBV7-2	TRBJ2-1	TGTGCCAACCCCAGCGGGGCCACCCTCAATGAGCAGTTCTTC	CANPSGATLNEQFF
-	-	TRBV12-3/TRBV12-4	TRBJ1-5	TGTGCCAGCAGTTTTAAGCATGACCAGCATTTT	CASSFKHDQHF
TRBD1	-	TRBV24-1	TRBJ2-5	TGTGCCACCAGTGAAACCGGGACAGGTGATCAAGAGACCCAGTACTTC	CATSETGTGDQETQYF
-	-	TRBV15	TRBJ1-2	TGTGCCACCAGCAGAGACGACTATGGCTACACCTTC	CATSRDDYGYTF
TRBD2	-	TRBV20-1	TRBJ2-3	TGCAGTGCTTTACGGGGACTAGCGGGAGGCACAGATACGCAGTATTTT	CSALRGLAGGTDTQYF
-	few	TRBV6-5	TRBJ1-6	TGTGCCAGCAGTTACGATCCCAGTGCGTATAATTCACCCCTCCACTTT	CASSYDPSAYNSPLHF
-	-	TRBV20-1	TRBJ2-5	TGCAGTGCGAACCTGGGGTTCCGGGAGACCCAGTACTTC	CSANLGFRETQYF
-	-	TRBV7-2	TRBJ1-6	TGTGCCAGCAGCTTAGGGCAGGGCTCCTATAATTCACCCCTCCACTTT	CASSLGQGSYNSPLHF
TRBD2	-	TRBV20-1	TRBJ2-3	TGCAGTGCCGCGACTAGCGGGGGAACCACAGATACGCAGTATTTT	CSAATSGGTTDTQYF
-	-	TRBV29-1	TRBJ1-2	TGCAGCGTCCGCGTGGGTGGGGGCCGTTTCAATGGCTACACCTTC	CSVRVGGGRFNGYTF
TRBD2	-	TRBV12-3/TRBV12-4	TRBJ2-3	TGTGCCAGCAGTTTTAGCGGGGGCACAGATACGCAGTATTTT	CASSFSGGTDTQYF
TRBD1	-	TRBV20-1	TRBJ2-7	TGCAGTGCTCTTGAGACGGGACAGGGGGCATACGAGCAGTACTTC	CSALETGQGAYEQYF
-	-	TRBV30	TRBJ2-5	TGTGCCTGGAGTGTAAGGCAGTTTGCCCAAGAGACCCAGTACTTC	CAWSVRQFAQETQYF
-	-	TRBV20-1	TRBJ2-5	TGCAGTGCTCCGCTTACAGGGGGGGCGGGAGAGACCCAGTACTTC	CSAPLTGGAGETQYF
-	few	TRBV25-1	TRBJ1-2	TGTGCCAGCAGTGATGGGGCAGGGACCACCTTATCCTATGGCTACACCTTC	CASSDGAGTTLSYGYTF
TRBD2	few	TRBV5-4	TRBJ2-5	TGTGCCAGCAGCTCCGGACTAGCGGGGCAAGAGACCCAGTACTTC	CASSSGLAGQETQYF
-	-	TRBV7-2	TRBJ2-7	TGTGCCAGCAGCTTAGCGAGCTTGATGCGAGGGAGGCCTGGGGAGCAGTACTTC	CASSLASLMRGRPGEQYF
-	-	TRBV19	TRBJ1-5	TGTGCCAGTAGTATAGGTTTTTACGGGCAGGGGATCAATCAGCCCCAGCATTTT	CASSIGFYGQGINQPQHF
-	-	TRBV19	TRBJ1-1	TGTGCCAGTAAAACGACAGGTGGGTTCGACACTGAAGCTTTCTTT	CASKTTGGFDTEAFF
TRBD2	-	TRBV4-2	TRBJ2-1	TGTGCCAGCAGCCAGGCCGGGACTAGCGGCGGTAATGAGCAGTTCTTC	CASSQAGTSGGNEQFF
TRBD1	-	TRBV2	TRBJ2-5	TGTGCCAGCAACCGACAGGGGATTCAAGAGACCCAGTACTTC	CASNRQGIQETQYF
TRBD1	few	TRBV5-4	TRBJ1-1	TGTGCCAGCAGCTTTGACAGGGCGAGCACTGAAGCTTTCTTT	CASSFDRASTEAFF
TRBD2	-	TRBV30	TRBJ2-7	TGTGCCTGGAGGACTAGCGGGGGGGCCTCCTACGAGCAGTACTTC	CAWRTSGGASYEQYF
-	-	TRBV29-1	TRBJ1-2	TGCAGCGCCAGGGAGTTAGGGGGTGGCTACACCTTC	CSARELGGGYTF
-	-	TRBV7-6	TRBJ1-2	TGTGCCAGCAGCCAAGAGTCGGGGGGGGCGAACTATGGCTACACCTTC	CASSQESGGANYGYTF
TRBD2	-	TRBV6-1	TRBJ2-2	TGTGCCAGCAAGCCTAGCGGGGACACCGGGGAGCTGTTTTTT	CASKPSGDTGELFF
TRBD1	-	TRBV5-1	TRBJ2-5	TGCGCCAGCAGCATGATGCACAGGGGTTGGGAGACCCAGTACTTC	CASSMMHRGWETQYF
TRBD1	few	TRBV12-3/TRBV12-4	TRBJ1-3	TGTGCCAGCAGTCCCGGGACAGGGGTTGGAAACACCATATATTTT	CASSPGTGVGNTIYF
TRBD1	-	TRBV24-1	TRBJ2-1	TGTGCCACCAGTGACCCGGGACAGGGGGCCTACAATGAGCAGTTCTTC	CATSDPGQGAYNEQFF
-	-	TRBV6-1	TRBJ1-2	TGTGCCAGCACCATGACAGTTTATGGCTACACCTTC	CASTMTVYGYTF
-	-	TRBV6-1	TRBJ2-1	TGTGCCAGCCGGCCAACCGGGACAAACTACAATGAGCAGTTCTTC	CASRPTGTNYNEQFF
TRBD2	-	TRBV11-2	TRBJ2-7	TGTGCCAGCAGCTCCCCACCCCCTGTACTAGCGGGGGGGCCGGGTGAGCAGTACTTC	CASSSPPPVLAGGPGEQYF
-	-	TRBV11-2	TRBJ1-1	TGTGCCAGCAGCTTAGAGGGGCACGAAGCTTTCTTT	CASSLEGHEAFF
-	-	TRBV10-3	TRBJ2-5	TGTGCCATCAGTGAGTCGACGAGCCAAGAGACCCAGTACTTC	CAISESTSQETQYF
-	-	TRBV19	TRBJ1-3	TGTGCCAGTAGTATAGCCGACACTGGAAACACCATATATTTT	CASSIADTGNTIYF
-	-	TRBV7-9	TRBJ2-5	TGTGCCAGCAGCTACAGGACAGGAGGGGAGACCCAGTACTTC	CASSYRTGGETQYF
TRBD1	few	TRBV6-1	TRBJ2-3	TGTGCAACAGGGGCAGATACGCAGTATTTT	CATGADTQYF
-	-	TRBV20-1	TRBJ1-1	TGCAGTGCTAGAAGGACAGCTGAAGCTTTCTTT	CSARRTAEAFF
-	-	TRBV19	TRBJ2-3	TGTGCCAGTAACAACCGGGACCCCAGGGATACGCAGTATTTT	CASNNRDPRDTQYF